The sequence of this T cell receptor beta chain was determined in a study of regulatory T cells in long-lasting Graves disease. Time point indicated: newly diagnosed GD, antithyroid drugs for less than 3 months. The TCR library was made from RNA extracted from PBMCs. Many counts were recorded for this clonotype. iRepertoire HTBI primers and Arm-PCR of CDR3 regions built TCR beta libraries. TCRdb reprocessed the multiplex PCR reads via MiXCR and lists one record per CDR3 protein. The sample has around 470,000 distinct CDR3 sequences, 11% to 15% seen once. The V end lost 8 bases, the J end lost 6 bases, and 17 bases lay between the germline ends. CDR1 and CDR2 (germline): SNHLY, FYNNEI. The CDR3 contains 13 residues. The same data also went into a second study, on T cells in Graves' hyperthyroidism and ophthalmopathy.

This clonotype originated in a woman between 50 and 59 years old with Graves disease. This specimen was peripheral blood mononuclear cells (PBMCs), taken at new diagnosis, from a patient treated with antithyroid drugs. The rearrangement joins TRBV2 to TRBJ2-7, with D possibly being TRBD1 (6 bases). CDR3 DNA sequence: TGTGCCAGCCGTTACAGGGAATCGGGCGAGCAGTACTTC. It specifies CASRYRESGEQYF.